This TCR beta chain was sequenced in a study of T cells expressing NK-cell markers. Following a re-call of the 5' RACE reads, TCRdb has one entry per CDR3 protein and lacks DNA. The ten most abundant clones cover roughly 1.4% of a sample with under 600,000 distinct CDR3 sequences. As regards this clonotype: The antigen is not known.

The CDR3 covers 14 residues. CDR1 and CDR2 from the germline V gene are DFQATT and SNEGSKA (reference sequence). Points from the study as a whole: Over 5 donors carried dominant NKG2C+ clonotypes that made up about 1.0-7.5% of their CD8+ T cells.

This TCR came from a woman aged 45-60 years in good health. J is TRBJ2-2 and V is TRBV20-1; TCRdb's D call, TRBD2, is unchecked because there is no DNA. Sequenced: blood T cells: a sorted CD56 or NKG2C T cell subset, CD4+ or CD8+ T cells, or bulk PBMC T cells (not recorded which). The CDR3 reads CSARTSGESGELFF.